This T cell receptor (beta chain) was observed in a study of T cell responses to AZD1222 COVID-19 vaccine (TCRdb year 2021). General notes on the study: TCR sequencing was performed for 230 to 250 trial participants, of whom about 200 were given two doses of AZD1222 and around 25 were given two doses of MenACWY control vaccine. Trial participants were enrolled into age subgroups of 18-55, 56-69 and 70-plus years, which contained about 150, 27 and 61 TCR-sequenced participants, respectively.

Results and caveats for the whole study, not just this receptor: After two AZD1222 doses, both the breadth and the depth of spike-specific TCRs were significantly higher than at day 0 and than in MenACWY recipients. Conclusions about previously exposed vaccinees are limited, since just 5 or 6 AZD1222 recipients were seropositive for SARS-CoV-2 at baseline. Epitopes outside the regions mutated in the B.1.351 and B.1.1.7 variants were reportedly recognized by nearly half of the unique spike-specific TCRs. In the small 56-69-year group, the increase in depth fell short of significance, most likely because of low power. Because no day 14 peak-response samples were available, the repertoires could be characterized only after the peak T cell response. Participants were mostly white British and included more females than males, and it was suggested by the authors that clonal diversity may have been underestimated. CD4 TCRs associated with the vaccine covered the entire spike protein, and the dominant responses were in regions 160-218 and 743-854.

As regards this clone: The antigen it binds to is not known. Base qualities are not recorded, but no much larger clone differs from it by a single base.

In light of the paper, this sample's time point label describes: about 28 days (+/-7) after the second vaccine dose. AZD1222 recipients with second doses at about 4 weeks or about 12 weeks were pooled, because spike-specific TCR depth and breadth did not differ between schedules. Samples from vaccinated people were obtained from the UK trials COV001 and COV002, which included a single-blind randomized controlled phase 2/3 trial of AZD1222 (ChAdOx1 nCoV-19) in healthy adults. For TCRbeta chain sequencing, PBMC samples from trial participants were taken at day 0 and at day 28 after the second dose. The CDR3 regions of human TCRbeta chains were analyzed by immunosequencing. The original methods were these. TCRs in the repertoires were compared against a reference library of SARS-CoV-2-specific TCRs that had been generated with the MIRA antigen-specificity platform. Breadth was defined as the fraction of unique TCRs that were SARS-CoV-2-associated. Depth was defined as the fraction of total T cells that were SARS-CoV-2-associated. Each spike-specific TCR was assigned to its reactive spike region and to a CD4 or CD8 class using the MIRA data. Log10-transformed breadth and depth values were compared by one-way ANOVA with Sidak's multiple comparisons tests. TCRdb provides this immuneACCESS table in a form limited to in-frame rearrangements. Some clones are lacking; in checked studies, under half of them reflect an unresolved V gene, and why the rest are absent is not known. V and J calls and clone size are as listed in that table; D and trimming were resolved from the DNA. The sample table contains 130,000 or so clones; only one count was recorded for about 89% of them. Approximately 9.4% of the sample goes to the ten largest clones.

The sequence came from an adult who received the AZD1222 COVID-19 vaccine. The specimen was peripheral blood, collected 28 days after the second AZD1222 dose.

The nucleotide sequence is TGCGCCAGCAGCTTGAACACCGGCTGGGAAGCTTTCTTT. This codes for CASSLNTGWEAFF. The sequence is built from TRBV5-1 and TRBJ1-1, with no reliable assignment of the D segment. V loses 1 base, J loses 8 bases, and the germline ends lie 12 bases apart. Sequences SGHRS (CDR1) and YFSETQ (CDR2) are obtained from the germline V gene. The CDR3 goes from the cysteine to the phenylalanine over 13 residues. Solely the CDR3 DNA is kept, with 39 bases framed from the first base.